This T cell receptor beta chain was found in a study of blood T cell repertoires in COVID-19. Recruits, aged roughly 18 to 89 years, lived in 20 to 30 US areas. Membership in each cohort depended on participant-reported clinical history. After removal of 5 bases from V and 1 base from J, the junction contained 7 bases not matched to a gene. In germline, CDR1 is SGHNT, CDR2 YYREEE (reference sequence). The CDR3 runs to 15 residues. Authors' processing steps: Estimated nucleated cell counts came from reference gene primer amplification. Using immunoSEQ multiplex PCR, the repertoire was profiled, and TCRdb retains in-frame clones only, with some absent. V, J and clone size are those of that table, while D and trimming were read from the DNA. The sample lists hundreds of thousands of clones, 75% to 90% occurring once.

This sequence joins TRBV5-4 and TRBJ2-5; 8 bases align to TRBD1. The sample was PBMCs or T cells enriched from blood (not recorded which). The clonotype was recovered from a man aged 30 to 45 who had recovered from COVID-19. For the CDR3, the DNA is TGTGCCAGCAGTACGGACAGGGTTCCCCAAGAGACCCAGTACTTC. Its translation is CASSTDRVPQETQYF.